This T cell receptor (beta chain) was sequenced during a study of blood T cell repertoires in COVID-19. Looking at the study overall: Specimens from acute and convalescent COVID-19 originated in the United States, Italy and Spain.

Germline values: CDR1 SGHDT, CDR2 YYEEEE. This CDR3 comprises 16 residues. Unmatched junction bases numbered 7, after V lost 4 bases and J lost 0 bases. Method: immunoSEQ multiplex PCR; TCRdb's copy keeps in-frame clones and lacks some. Among some 44,000 clones listed, approximately 90% were seen once. The gene calls are TRBV5-6 and TRBJ2-1, with TRBD2 identical over 7 bases. The receptor's source is a man aged 55-75 years with active COVID-19. The sequenced sample was peripheral blood. The CDR3, as DNA: TGTGCCAGCAGCCCAGGAGCGGGAAGCTCCTACAATGAGCAGTTCTTC. This encodes CASSPGAGSSYNEQFF.